The text below deals with one TCR beta chain. Its antigen is as yet unknown. J lost 6 bases, V lost 5 bases, and 5 bases had no gene match. The CDR3 totals 14 residues. Germline V gene sequence: CDR1 SEHNR, CDR2 FQNEAQ (reference sequence). The PCR was carried out with 60 Vbeta primers and 13 Jbeta primers. In the study's own analysis: As a later analysis found, there were approximately 80 million unique TCR beta chains, of which 8.5 million to 13 million were shared. Clones were read by immunoSEQ multiplex PCR, and TCRdb kept only the in-frame ones, dropping some. V, J and clone size derive from that table, while D and trimming were established from the DNA sequence. This sample has about 200,000 clones; approximately 78% occur once, and the top ten carry approximately 3.8%. The sample originates from a study of cytomegalovirus exposure and HLA in healthy donors. Regarding the study as a whole: Published work reported that the classifier diagnosed cytomegalovirus status with high specificity and sensitivity. Rates of TCR association differed by HLA locus in a later analysis, with DRB1 highest and HLA-C lowest.

The sequencing input was PBMCs. The source of this sequence is a male donor in good health and CMV-seronegative. This chain uses TRBV7-9 with TRBJ2-7; 12 bases are shared with TRBD2. CDR3 protein: CASSITSGRFEQYF. The CDR3 DNA is TGTGCCAGCAGCATAACTAGCGGGAGGTTCGAGCAGTACTTC.